The present T cell receptor beta chain was sequenced within a study of T-cell memory formation after mild COVID-19. General study results and limits: Cross-reactive memory seemingly joined, as some responding clones were found in pre-infection memory. Whereas later expanders leaned CD4+, clones contracting day 15 to 85 showed a balanced CD4/CD8 makeup.

Note on this clonotype: Its target is not known.

Losses at the gene ends were 8 bases for V and 3 bases for J; bases not matched to a gene: 7. The V gene's germline CDR1 is SGHDN and CDR2 FVKESK. This CDR3 has 14 residues. TCRdb independently ran MiXCR on the 5' RACE reads; one entry per CDR3 protein. Of fewer than 250,000 distinct CDR3 sequences in the sample, over 9.5% were seen once. This receptor was obtained from a man aged 18 to 29 who had mild COVID-19 (a few samples of this study predate the infection). Cell type and time point are not known. The specimen was PBMCs or a T cell subset sorted from them (not recorded which). The chain is built from TRBV14 and TRBJ2-1, with TRBD2 matching 7 bases. This CDR3 reads CASGPGLFYNEQFF. The CDR3 bases are TGTGCCAGCGGCCCGGGACTATTCTACAATGAGCAGTTCTTC.